The sequence of this T cell receptor (beta chain) was determined in a study of T-cell reconstitution after alpha-beta-depleted transplantation in children. Unique molecular identifiers tagged the TCRbeta library. From the PCR reads, TCRdb called clonotypes with MiXCR, one entry per CDR3 protein. Among about 400,000 distinct CDR3 sequences, around 21% were seen once, and the ten largest hold around 3.9%. V lost 2 bases, J lost 8 bases, and 16 bases lay in between. This CDR3 has 15 amino acids. The germline CDR1 and CDR2 sequences are SGHAT and FQNNGV. This TCR was recovered from a human donor who donated a stem cell graft to a child with acute myeloid leukemia. The rearrangement joins TRBV11-2 to TRBJ2-1; D not resolved. Sequences were derived from PBMCs from the stem cell graft donor, sampled from the stem cell graft. CDR3 loop: CASSLSPRRGDEQFF. The CDR3, as DNA: TGTGCCAGCAGCTTAAGTCCTCGGAGAGGCGATGAGCAGTTCTTC.